The TCR delta chain under discussion was sequenced for a study of delta chain sequences of gamma delta T cells (dated by TCRdb to about 2017). Via the germline V gene, CDR1 is GEAIGNYY and CDR2 EKD. Relative to germline, V is missing 3 bases and J is missing 2 bases, with 4 bases of the junction outside any gene match. Taken from cysteine to phenylalanine, the CDR3 has 14 residues. Only the CDR3 DNA is retained, 42 bases long and in frame from the first base. Library creation used 5' RACE. The data were produced on an Illumina MiSeq. The public reads were reprocessed by TCRdb using CATT, and rows of matching DNA were later combined. This sample lists over 2,000 delta-chain clones; over 25% were detected once. The top ten clones comprise roughly 15% of the sample. This clone is classified as medium-sized (0.01 to 0.1%). This receptor's antigen is unknown. No base-level quality is on record; no much larger clone is a single base apart.

This receptor was identified in a human donor in good health. The rearranged chain carries TRDV2 and TRDJ1, with 8 junctional bases fitting TRDD3. The specimen was either unsorted cells or a sorted T cell fraction (not recorded which). The CDR3 region has the sequence CACDPLGDTDKLIF. Here is the DNA: TGTGCCTGTGACCCCTTGGGGGATACCGATAAACTCATCTTT.